This T cell receptor beta chain was captured in a study of blood T cell repertoires in COVID-19 (dated by TCRdb to 2020 to 2021). In terms of the full investigation: Samples from collaborators originated in the United States, Italy and Spain and spanned both the acute and convalescent phases of COVID-19. The material from the prospective study consisted of cDNA or gDNA derived from T cells, B-cell-depleted T cells, or PBMCs. Deeply sampled blood TCRbeta repertoires from subjects exposed to, actively infected with, or recovered from COVID-19 were included in the dataset. The repertoires were released in a freely available public database intended as a resource for research on the immune response to SARS-CoV-2. The samples were drawn from two sources: the first 160 participants of the ongoing ImmuneRACE study, and approximately 1,300 subjects contributed by 6 global collaborators. A de-identified subject ID, COVID-19 status, age in years and sex were almost always included in the sample metadata. HLA class I and class II types, where available, came from metadata supplied by the sample provider rather than from assay-based typing.

Overall study results and their limits: The quantity of clinical and demographic metadata differed by source and by participant and was supplied without curation.

The germline V gene (reference sequence) sets CDR1 to GTSNPN and CDR2 to SVGIG. Including cysteine and phenylalanine, the CDR3 has 15 amino acids. The only DNA kept is the CDR3, 45 bases in frame from the first base. Germline trimming amounts to 3 bases on V and 7 bases on J, with 9 as the count of junction bases outside the gene matches. In Seattle, one collaborating source enrolled patients while the infection was active and tracked those patients longitudinally over the course of disease. Whole blood was collected in K2EDTA tubes by collaborating institutions according to the institutions' own protocols. For TCRbeta analysis, collaborator samples were shipped as frozen whole blood, as isolated PBMCs, or as DNA extracted from either sample type. TCRbeta CDR3 regions were amplified from genomic DNA using the immunoSEQ Assay, a bias-controlled multiplex PCR. Under the source paper's analysis protocol: Within the assay, amplification of reference gene primers was used to estimate how many nucleated cells each sample contained. To quantify the absolute abundance of each unique TCRbeta CDR3 rearrangement, sequence reads were collapsed and filtered. Productive Simpson clonality was computed per sample as the square root of Simpson's diversity index over productive rearrangements. The table comes from immuneACCESS by way of TCRdb, which keeps in-frame sequences with V and J called. Part of the clones is missing from these tables; in studies checked, under half for an unresolved V gene and the rest for unknown reasons. V and J calls plus clone size are reproduced from that table; the DNA served to infer D and trimming. The sample table contains fewer than 45,000 clones; only one count was recorded for approximately 80% of them. The top ten clonotypes cover over 1.5% of the sample.

In the case of this clone: No cognate antigen has been identified for it. One base away there is no much larger clone; base qualities are not given.

The source of this sequence is a man aged 55 to 70 with COVID-19, enrolled during active disease. Source material: peripheral blood. The chain employs TRBV30 and TRBJ1-4; 9 bases in the junction line up with TRBD1. The DNA sequence is TGTGCCTGGAGCCACGGGACAGGGAGTCCTGAAAAACTGTTTTTT. It codes for CAWSHGTGSPEKLFF.